This TCR beta chain was sequenced in a study of blood T cell repertoires in COVID-19. Study overall: Sample material is recorded as cDNA or gDNA derived from T cells, B-cell-depleted T cells, or PBMCs.

How the authors handled the data: Cell counts per sample came from amplifying reference gene primers. The assay was immunoSEQ multiplex PCR, and TCRdb's table has in-frame clones only and misses some. V and J calls and clone size are given by that table; D and trimming were obtained from the DNA. The sample includes 350,000 to 400,000 clones, more than 80% of them seen just once. The length of the CDR3 is 12 residues. Germline V lookup: CDR1 MDHEN, CDR2 SYDVKM. The ends lost 8 bases at V and 4 bases at J; junction bases unmatched: 1. This clonotype was sampled from a man between 18 and 35 years old who had recovered from COVID-19. The sequenced sample was PBMCs or T cells enriched from blood (not recorded which). The rearrangement uses TRBV28 and TRBJ1-2; 10 nucleotides line up with TRBD1. The CDR3 nucleotides are TGTGCCAGCCGGACAGGGGGCTATGGCTACACCTTC. Its translation is CASRTGGYGYTF.